A single sample gave rise to the 30 T cell receptor beta chains below, sequenced in a study of early T cells in non-severe SARS-CoV-2 infection (dated by TCRdb to the early 2020s). Libraries were made using 5' RACE. TCRdb shows the sequencer as NextSeq 500. Through fastp at Q25 and MiXCR, TCRdb rebuilt clones from the public reads, retaining in-frame beta chains. Rows are unified per CDR3 protein, each entry keeping the most common DNA and genes. The sample contains about 60,000 distinct CDR3 sequences, 20% of them found a single time. Approximately 16% of the sample rests with the top ten. Sequenced here: whole blood, sampled at baseline. All receptors derive from an adult who was a healthcare worker with PCR-confirmed SARS-CoV-2 infection or an uninfected control (not recorded which).

V is TRBV7-8 and J is TRBJ2-7; 9 bases line up with TRBD2. Germline loops: CDR1 SGHVS, CDR2 FQNEAQ. CDR3 size: 14 residues. V gave up 1 base and J gave up 8 bases; unmatched junction bases: 6. The CDR3 loop reads CASSLGRGGEQQYF. Written as DNA, the CDR3 is TGTGCCAGCAGCTTAGGACGCGGGGGGGAACAGCAGTACTTC.

This sequence joins TRBV6-6 and TRBJ1-2, with D uncertain. The CDR3 consists of 16 residues. The germline V gene encodes CDR1 MNHNY and CDR2 SVGAGI (reference sequence). Trimming took off 6 bases at V and 2 bases at J, with 19 bases between the two ends. CDR3: CASSPTGQPQNYGYTF. CDR3 DNA sequence: TGTGCCAGCAGCCCCACTGGGCAGCCGCAGAACTATGGCTACACCTTC.

This clonotype was seen a handful of times. The chain has TRBV3-1 and TRBJ1-1; D not resolved. In germline, CDR1 is LGHDT, CDR2 YNNKEL (reference sequence). The length of the CDR3 is 12 residues. The V end was cut by 1 base, the J end by 7 bases, with 7 bases between. The CDR3 spells CASSQVGSEAFF. DNA for the CDR3: TGTGCCAGCAGCCAAGTCGGGAGTGAAGCTTTCTTT.

This chain links TRBV29-1 with TRBJ2-4; D is perhaps TRBD2 (5 bases). CDR1 is SQVTM and CDR2 is ANQGSEA in the germline V gene. The CDR3 extends over 14 amino acids. V shed 6 bases and J shed 0 bases, with 12 bases lying between them. CDR3 coding DNA: TGCAGCGTGGCTGACGGACTAGCCAAAAACATTCAGTACTTC. The encoded protein is CSVADGLAKNIQYF.

J is TRBJ2-5 and V is TRBV2; 9 bases agree with TRBD2. The CDR3 consists of 15 residues. Germline assignment: CDR1 SNHLY and CDR2 FYNNEI. The trim removed 1 base at V and 2 bases at J, leaving 2 bases unmatched. The CDR3 protein is CASSEGGLAQETQYF. CDR3 in DNA: TGTGCCAGCAGTGAAGGAGGACTAGCGCAAGAGACCCAGTACTTC.

The chain couples TRBV11-3 to TRBJ1-1; D is ambiguous. V dropped 4 bases and J dropped 3 bases, with 9 bases sitting between them. The CDR3 is 13 amino acids. Germline CDR1 SGHNT, CDR2 YENEEA. The CDR3, as DNA: TGTGCCAGCAGCTCAAACCGGGACACTGAAGCTTTCTTT. It codes for CASSSNRDTEAFF.

CDR3 coding DNA: TGTGCCAGCAGCGTATACGGTAATGAGCAGTTCTTC. Protein: CASSVYGNEQFF. V is TRBV9 and J is TRBJ2-1; D unresolved. Germline loops: CDR1 SGDLS, CDR2 YYNGEE. Between the trimmed V and J ends, which lost 1 base and 7 bases, there was a span of 6 bases. This CDR3 has 12 amino acids.

This clonotype showed up just a few times. V and J are TRBV29-1 and TRBJ1-1; no firm D call. The CDR3 is made up of 12 amino acids. V was clipped by 6 bases and J by 4 bases, with 12 bases between them. Germline CDR1 reads SQVTM; CDR2 reads ANQGSEA. The CDR3 is CSVAGSPTEAFF. The CDR3, as DNA: TGCAGCGTGGCCGGGTCTCCCACTGAAGCTTTCTTT.

The V and J genes are TRBV5-1 and TRBJ2-3, with TRBD1 as a possible D gene (5 bases). V dropped 1 base and J dropped 0 bases, with 12 bases sitting between them. CDR1 SGHRS and CDR2 YFSETQ come from the germline V gene. The CDR3 covers 16 residues. The CDR3 DNA reads as TGCGCCAGCAGCTTGAGGGGTGTTTCTAGCACAGATACGCAGTATTTT. Protein product: CASSLRGVSSTDTQYF.

There are a few counts of this clonotype. The genes are TRBV7-9 and TRBJ2-1; D perhaps matches TRBD2 (5 bases). This CDR3 is built from 15 residues. V was cut by 3 bases and J by 0 bases, with 9 bases left in between. Germline V gene sequence: CDR1 SEHNR, CDR2 FQNEAQ (reference sequence). The CDR3 is CASSFEGSSYNEQFF. In DNA form, the CDR3 reads TGTGCCAGCAGCTTTGAAGGGAGCTCCTACAATGAGCAGTTCTTC.

The chain couples TRBV6-6 to TRBJ2-7, with 8 positions matching TRBD1. The V segment lost 6 bases and the J segment 6 bases; nucleotides outside the gene matches: 4. The V gene's germline CDR1 is MNHNY and CDR2 SVGAGI (reference sequence). The CDR3 is 12 amino acids. For the CDR3, the DNA is TGTGCCAGCAGCCAGGACAGGGTCGAGCAGTACTTC. This sequence encodes CASSQDRVEQYF.

The chain uses TRBV18 and TRBJ2-5; D is ambiguous. Between the trimmed V and J ends, which lost 6 bases and 8 bases, there was a span of 16 bases. The CDR3 has 13 amino acids. Germline CDR1 reads KGHSH; CDR2 reads LQKENI. CDR3 residues: CASSPREEGTQYF. In DNA form, the CDR3 reads TGTGCCAGCTCCCCCCGCGAGGAAGGAACCCAGTACTTC.

The table lists this clonotype with a few counts. J is TRBJ1-3 and V is TRBV12-3 or TRBV12-4; D unclear. The CDR3 has 13 residues. The ends were cut back, 6 bases at V and 4 bases at J, with 10 bases in the middle. The CDR3 reads CASRSPSGNTIYF. DNA of the CDR3: TGTGCCAGCAGATCCCCGTCCGGAAACACCATATATTTT.

CDR3 amino acids: CASSQDAGETQYF. The CDR3 DNA is TGCGCCAGCAGCCAAGATGCGGGAGAGACCCAGTACTTC. The V call is TRBV4-1, the J call TRBJ2-5, with D perhaps TRBD2 (5 bases). Trimming took 0 bases from V and 4 from J, leaving 6 bases between them. This CDR3 contains 13 residues. CDR1 and CDR2 (germline): MGHRA, YSYEKL.

This CDR3 reads CASSMASGGALGSYNEQFF. CDR3 in DNA: TGTGCCAGTAGTATGGCAAGCGGGGGGGCCCTAGGTTCCTACAATGAGCAGTTCTTC. The chain carries TRBV19 and TRBJ2-1; 10 bases are shared with TRBD2. The CDR3 has 19 amino acids. The V gene's germline CDR1 is LNHDA and CDR2 SQIVND (reference sequence). The V segment lost 3 bases and the J segment 1 base; nucleotides outside the gene matches: 12.

This clonotype was observed a few times. The CDR3 nucleotides read TGTGCCAGTAGTGACGGACAGGCAGGCTATGGCTACACCTTC. Translated, it gives CASSDGQAGYGYTF. The chain couples TRBV19 to TRBJ1-2; 7 bases align to TRBD1. This CDR3 comprises 14 residues. The V segment lost 5 bases and the J segment 4 bases; nucleotides outside the gene matches: 7. Germline-derived CDR1 and CDR2 are LNHDA and SQIVND (reference sequence).

This clonotype was seen a handful of times. The chain is built from TRBV6-1 and TRBJ2-2, with D tentatively TRBD2 (6 bases). Germline V gene sequence: CDR1 MNHNS, CDR2 SASEGT. The CDR3 covers 14 residues. Trimming shortened V by 7 bases and J by 3 bases, and 12 bases separated the two germline ends. The CDR3 is CASTPGAYTGELFF. CDR3 nucleotide sequence: TGTGCCAGCACCCCGGGAGCCTACACCGGGGAGCTGTTTTTT.

This clonotype was seen a few times. V is TRBV3-1 and J is TRBJ1-2, with 9 bases lining up with TRBD1. Germline assignment: CDR1 LGHDT and CDR2 YNNKEL (reference sequence). V lost 6 bases and J lost 5; bases outside the gene matches: 13. The length of the CDR3 is 16 residues. In nucleotides, the CDR3 is TGTGCCAGCAGTCGTACAGGGGGCAGAGGGTTTTATGGCTACACCTTC. Its translation: CASSRTGGRGFYGYTF.

The chain uses TRBV7-9 and TRBJ1-5; 7 positions match TRBD1. Germline-derived CDR1 and CDR2 are SEHNR and FQNEAQ (reference sequence). The V segment lost 4 bases and the J segment 7 bases; nucleotides outside the gene matches: 7. The length of the CDR3 is 14 residues. The CDR3 reads CASSSSTGRQPQHF. The CDR3 DNA follows: TGTGCCAGCAGCTCCTCGACAGGGAGGCAGCCCCAGCATTTT.

V usage is TRBV7-2 and J usage is TRBJ1-1, with unresolved D. Deletions cut 3 bases from V and 4 bases from J, with 9 bases between. CDR1 SGHTA and CDR2 FQGNSA come from the germline V gene. CDR3 length: 13 residues. DNA of the CDR3: TGTGCCAGCAGCTTTATTACAAGCACTGAAGCTTTCTTT. It is translated as CASSFITSTEAFF.

The CDR3 region has the DNA TGTGCCATCGGGACACAGAACACCGGGGAGCTGTTTTTT. Encoded protein: CAIGTQNTGELFF. The V call is TRBV2, the J call TRBJ2-2, with D tentatively TRBD1 (6 bases). V dropped 10 bases and J dropped 1 base, with 10 bases sitting between them. The CDR3 covers 13 residues. CDR1 and CDR2 (germline): SNHLY, FYNNEI.

The rearrangement links TRBV18 to TRBJ2-1; D ambiguous. Trimming removed 2 bases from V and 9 bases from J, with 5 bases in between. The CDR3 spans 11 residues. Per the germline V gene, CDR1 is KGHSH and CDR2 is LQKENI. DNA for the CDR3: TGTGCCAGCTCACCAGAGTCTGAGCAGTTCTTC. Protein sequence: CASSPESEQFF.

This clonotype was recorded a few times. The gene calls are TRBV12-3 or TRBV12-4 and TRBJ2-4; D is uncertain. This CDR3 has 13 amino acids. V shed 5 bases and J shed 4 bases, with 9 bases lying between them. The CDR3 sequence is CASSRDGKNIQYF. In DNA form, the CDR3 reads TGTGCCAGCAGTCGAGACGGAAAAAACATTCAGTACTTC.

The chain recombines TRBV12-3 or TRBV12-4 with TRBJ1-2; D remains ambiguous. There are 12 residues in the CDR3. The V end lost 4 bases, the J end lost 7 bases, and 10 bases lay between the germline ends. CDR3 bases: TGTGCCAGCAGTTCCCTTGGCCTTGGCTACACCTTC. Its translation is CASSSLGLGYTF.

V is TRBV19 and J is TRBJ2-7; D uncertain. CDR3 length: 13 residues. Germline V gene data show CDR1 as LNHDA and CDR2 as SQIVND (reference sequence). The V and J ends lost 3 bases and 4 bases respectively, with 10 bases between them. CDR3 in amino acids: CASSMGLAYEQYF. The CDR3 DNA reads as TGTGCCAGTAGTATGGGGTTGGCTTACGAGCAGTACTTC.

The V and J genes are TRBV7-6 and TRBJ2-2, with a weak D call TRBD1 (5 bases). This CDR3 has 15 residues. V lost 3 bases to trimming and J lost 3 bases, with 11 bases between them. From germline, CDR1 is SGHVS and CDR2 FNYEAQ. CDR3 sequence: CASSFSQGYTGELFF. CDR3 DNA sequence: TGTGCCAGCAGCTTCAGTCAGGGCTACACCGGGGAGCTGTTTTTT.

This clonotype was detected a few times. The chain couples TRBV2 to TRBJ1-1; D gene uncertain. CDR1 and CDR2 (germline): SNHLY, FYNNEI. The CDR3 has 13 residues. Trimming pared 10 bases from V and 0 bases from J, leaving 12 bases between. The CDR3: CATKEGLNTEAFF. The CDR3 bases are TGTGCCACAAAGGAGGGTTTGAACACTGAAGCTTTCTTT.

This clonotype was picked up a small number of times. This chain connects TRBV7-9 to TRBJ2-3, with D possibly matching TRBD2 (5 bases). Germline lookup yields CDR1 SEHNR and CDR2 FQNEAQ (reference sequence). Trimming shortened V by 0 bases and J by 7 bases, and 20 bases separated the two germline ends. The CDR3 is 17 amino acids. CDR3 DNA sequence: TGTGCCAGCAGCTTAGCTGGCATTAGCGTTAACCAAAATACGCAGTATTTT. Residues: CASSLAGISVNQNTQYF.

This clonotype occurred a few times. V and J are TRBV6-2 or TRBV6-3 and TRBJ2-3; no clear D. Between the trimmed V and J ends, which lost 4 bases and 10 bases, there was a span of 15 bases. Germline assignment: CDR1 MNHEY and CDR2 SVGEGT. CDR3 length: 13 residues. The CDR3 region has the DNA TGTGCCAGCAGTTCCGCGGCAGTAAGGGCGCAGTATTTT. Its translation is CASSSAAVRAQYF.

The V gene is TRBV12-3 or TRBV12-4, the J gene TRBJ2-1; 8 bases align to TRBD1. V shed 3 bases, J shed 8 bases, and the junction held 6 bases outside the gene matches. This CDR3 has 14 residues. The CDR3 coding sequence is TGTGCCAGCAGTTTTCGGCAGGGGGCATATGAGCAGTTCTTC. It encodes CASSFRQGAYEQFF.